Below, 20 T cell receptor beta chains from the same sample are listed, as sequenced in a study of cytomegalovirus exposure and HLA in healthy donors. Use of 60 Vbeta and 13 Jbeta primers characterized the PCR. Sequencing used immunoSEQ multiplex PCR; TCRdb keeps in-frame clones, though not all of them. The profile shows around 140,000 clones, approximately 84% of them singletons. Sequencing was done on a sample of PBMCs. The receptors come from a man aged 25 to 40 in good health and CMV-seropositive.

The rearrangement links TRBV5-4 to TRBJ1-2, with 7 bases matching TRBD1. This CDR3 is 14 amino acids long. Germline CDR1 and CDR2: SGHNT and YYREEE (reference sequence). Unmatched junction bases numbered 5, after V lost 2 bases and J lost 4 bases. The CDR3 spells CASSFGTEPYGYTF. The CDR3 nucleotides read TGTGCCAGCAGCTTCGGGACAGAACCCTATGGCTACACCTTC.

This CDR3 is CASRSDSYGYTF. In DNA form, the CDR3 reads TGTGCCAGCAGAAGTGACAGCTATGGCTACACCTTC. This sequence joins TRBV27 and TRBJ1-2; tentatively, D is TRBD1 (5 bases). Trimming left V 6 bases short and J 4 bases short, with 9 bases between. The CDR3 consists of 12 residues. The germline gives CDR1 MNHEY, CDR2 SMNVEV (reference sequence).

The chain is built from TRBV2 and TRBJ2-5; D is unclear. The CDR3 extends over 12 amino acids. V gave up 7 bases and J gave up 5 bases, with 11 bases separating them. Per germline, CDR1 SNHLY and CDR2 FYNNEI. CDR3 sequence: CASTSLSETQYF. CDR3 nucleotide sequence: TGTGCCAGCACGAGTTTATCGGAGACCCAGTACTTC.

The DNA for the CDR3 is TGTGCCAGCAGCTCGGGACTAGCGGGAGAGGCGCAGTATTTT. It yields the protein CASSSGLAGEAQYF. The rearrangement joins TRBV7-9 to TRBJ2-3, with 14 bases matching TRBD2. CDR1 and CDR2 from the germline V gene are SEHNR and FQNEAQ (reference sequence). The V gene end was trimmed by 4 bases and the J gene end by 10 bases; junction bases not matched to a gene: 4. The CDR3 sequence is 14 residues long.

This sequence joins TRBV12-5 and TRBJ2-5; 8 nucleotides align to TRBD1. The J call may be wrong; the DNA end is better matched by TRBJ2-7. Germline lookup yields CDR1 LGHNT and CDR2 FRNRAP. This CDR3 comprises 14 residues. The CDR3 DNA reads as TGTGCTAGTGGGCAGGGGGCGTTCCCCTACGAGCAGTACTTC. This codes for CASGQGAFPYEQYF.

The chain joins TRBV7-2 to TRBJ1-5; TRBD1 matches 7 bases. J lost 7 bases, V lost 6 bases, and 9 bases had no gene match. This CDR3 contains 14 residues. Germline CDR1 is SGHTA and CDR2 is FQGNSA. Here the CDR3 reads CASSPTGPGQPQHF. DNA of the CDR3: TGTGCCAGCAGTCCGACAGGGCCGGGGCAGCCCCAGCATTTT.

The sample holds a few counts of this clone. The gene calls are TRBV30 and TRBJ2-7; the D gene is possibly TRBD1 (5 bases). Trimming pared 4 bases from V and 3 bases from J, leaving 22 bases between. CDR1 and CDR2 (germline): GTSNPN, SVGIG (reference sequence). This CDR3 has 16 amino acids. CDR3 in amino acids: CAWTTLRELGHYEQYF. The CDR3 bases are TGTGCCTGGACTACTTTAAGGGAACTCGGACACTACGAGCAGTACTTC.

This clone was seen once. The CDR3 nucleotides are TGCAGTGCTCTCCGAGGCAATACGCAGTATTTT. Its protein is CSALRGNTQYF. The rearrangement joins TRBV20-1 to TRBJ2-3, with no clear D. Trimming removed 5 bases from V and 7 bases from J, with 10 bases in between. Germline CDR1 is DFQATT and CDR2 is SNEGSKA (reference sequence). This CDR3 has 11 residues.

This chain's CDR3 is CASSAPGRGFTEAFF. CDR3 bases: TGTGCCAGCAGCGCCCCCGGGAGAGGGTTCACTGAAGCTTTCTTT. The chain is built from TRBV5-6 and TRBJ1-1; D is unclear. The germline CDR1 and CDR2 sequences are SGHDT and YYEEEE. V lost 4 bases and J 4 bases, leaving 17 bases between the germline ends. CDR3 length: 15 amino acids.

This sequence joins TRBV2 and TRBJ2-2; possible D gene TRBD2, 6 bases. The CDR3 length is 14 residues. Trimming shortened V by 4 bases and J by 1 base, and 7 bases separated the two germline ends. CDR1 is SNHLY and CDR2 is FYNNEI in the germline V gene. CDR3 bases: TGTGCCAGCAGTGGTAGCGGGAACACCGGGGAGCTGTTTTTT. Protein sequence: CASSGSGNTGELFF.

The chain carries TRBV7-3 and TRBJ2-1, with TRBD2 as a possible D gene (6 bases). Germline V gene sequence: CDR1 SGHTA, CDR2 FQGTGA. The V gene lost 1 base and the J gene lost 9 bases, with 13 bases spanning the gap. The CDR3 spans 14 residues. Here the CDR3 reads CASSLNLGSGEQFF. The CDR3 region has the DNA TGTGCCAGCAGCTTAAATCTCGGGAGTGGTGAGCAGTTCTTC.

The CDR3 DNA sequence: TGTGCCACCAGCATAGTAGGACAGGGGAGACAGCCCCAGCATTTT. Encoded protein: CATSIVGQGRQPQHF. V and J are TRBV15 and TRBJ1-5; 9 bases agree with TRBD1. V lost 4 bases and J lost 7; bases outside the gene matches: 8. Germline V gene sequence: CDR1 LNHNV, CDR2 YYDKDF (reference sequence). This CDR3 spans 15 amino acids.

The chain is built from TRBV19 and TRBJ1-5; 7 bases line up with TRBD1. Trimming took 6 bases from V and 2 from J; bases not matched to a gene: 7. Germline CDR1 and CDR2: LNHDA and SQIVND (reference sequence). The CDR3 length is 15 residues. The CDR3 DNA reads TGTGCCAGTAGACTAGACAGGGCGGGCAATCAGCCCCAGCATTTT. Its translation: CASRLDRAGNQPQHF.

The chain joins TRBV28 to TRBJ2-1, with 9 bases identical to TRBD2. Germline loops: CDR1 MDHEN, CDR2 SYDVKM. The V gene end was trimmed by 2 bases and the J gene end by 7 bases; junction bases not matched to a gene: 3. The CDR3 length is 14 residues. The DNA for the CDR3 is TGTGCCAGCAGTTTAGGCGGGAGGGTAAATGAGCAGTTCTTC. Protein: CASSLGGRVNEQFF.

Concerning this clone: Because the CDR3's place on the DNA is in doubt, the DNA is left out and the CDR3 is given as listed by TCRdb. The CDR3: CASSSSTGNYGYTF. The V gene is TRBV7-2, the J gene TRBJ1-2; the table's D call of TRBD1 was not tested on the DNA. The V gene's germline CDR1 is SGHTA and CDR2 FQGNSA. The CDR3 length equals 14 residues, ends included.

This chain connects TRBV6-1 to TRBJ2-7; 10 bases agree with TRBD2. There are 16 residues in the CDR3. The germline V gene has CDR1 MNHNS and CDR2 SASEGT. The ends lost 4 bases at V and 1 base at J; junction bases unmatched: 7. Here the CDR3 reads CASSGGLAGVSYEQYF. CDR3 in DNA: TGTGCCAGCAGTGGGGGGCTAGCGGGGGTTTCCTACGAGCAGTACTTC.

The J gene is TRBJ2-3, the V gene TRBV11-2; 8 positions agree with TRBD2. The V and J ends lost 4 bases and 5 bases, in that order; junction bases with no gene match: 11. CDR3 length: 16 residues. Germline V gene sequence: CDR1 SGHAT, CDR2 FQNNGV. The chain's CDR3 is CASSSNGRAERDTQYF. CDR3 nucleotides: TGTGCCAGCAGCTCCAACGGGAGGGCTGAGAGAGATACGCAGTATTTT.

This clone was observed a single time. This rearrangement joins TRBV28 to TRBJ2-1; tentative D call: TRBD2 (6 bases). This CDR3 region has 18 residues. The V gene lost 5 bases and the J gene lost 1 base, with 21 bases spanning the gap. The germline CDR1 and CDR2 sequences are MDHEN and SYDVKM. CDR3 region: CASSPPLTQGLSYNEQFF. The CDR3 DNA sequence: TGTGCCAGCAGTCCCCCTCTAACCCAGGGACTGTCCTACAATGAGCAGTTCTTC.

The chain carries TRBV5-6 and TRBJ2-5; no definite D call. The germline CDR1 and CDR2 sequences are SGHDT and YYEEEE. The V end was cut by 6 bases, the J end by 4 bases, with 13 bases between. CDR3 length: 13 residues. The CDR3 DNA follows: TGTGCCAGCATCCCCCCGGGTAGAGAGACCCAGTACTTC. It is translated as CASIPPGRETQYF. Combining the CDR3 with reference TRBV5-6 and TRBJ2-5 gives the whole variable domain DAGVTQSPTHLIKTRGQQVTLRCSPKSGHDTVSWYQQALGQGPQFIFQYYEEEERQRGNFPDRFSGHQFPNYSSELNVNALLLGDSALYLCASIPPGRETQYFGPGTRLLVL.

The CDR3 DNA reads as TGTGCCAGCAGACGGACAACGAACACCGGGGAGCTGTTTTTT. Its translation is CASRRTTNTGELFF. The chain links TRBV2 to TRBJ2-2; a possible D gene is TRBD1 (5 bases). This CDR3 region has 14 residues. V lost 6 bases and J 0 bases, leaving 8 bases between the germline ends. CDR1 is SNHLY, CDR2 FYNNEI, per germline.